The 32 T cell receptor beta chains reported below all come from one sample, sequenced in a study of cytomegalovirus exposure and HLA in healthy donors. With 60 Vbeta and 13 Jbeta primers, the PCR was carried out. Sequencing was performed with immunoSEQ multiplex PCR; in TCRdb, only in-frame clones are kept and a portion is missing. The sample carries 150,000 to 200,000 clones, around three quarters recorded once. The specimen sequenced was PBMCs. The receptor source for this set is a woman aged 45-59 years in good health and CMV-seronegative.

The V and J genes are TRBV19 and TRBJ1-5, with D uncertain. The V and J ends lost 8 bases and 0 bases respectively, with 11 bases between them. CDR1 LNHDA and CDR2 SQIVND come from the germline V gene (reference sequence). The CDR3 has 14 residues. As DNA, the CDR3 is TGTGCCAGTGGGCCAGATCCTAGCAATCAGCCCCAGCATTTT. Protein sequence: CASGPDPSNQPQHF.

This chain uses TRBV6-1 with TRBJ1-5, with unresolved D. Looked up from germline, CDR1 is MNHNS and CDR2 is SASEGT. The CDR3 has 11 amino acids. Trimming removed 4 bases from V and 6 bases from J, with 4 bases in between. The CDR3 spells CASSVVQPQHF. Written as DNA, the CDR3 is TGTGCCAGCAGTGTCGTTCAGCCCCAGCATTTT.

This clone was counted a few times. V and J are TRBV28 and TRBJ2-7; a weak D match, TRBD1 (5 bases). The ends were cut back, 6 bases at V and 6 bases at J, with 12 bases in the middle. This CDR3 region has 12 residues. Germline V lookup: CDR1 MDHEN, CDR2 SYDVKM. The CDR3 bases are TGTGCCAGCAGCCGTCTAGGGGCCGAGCAGTACTTC. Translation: CASSRLGAEQYF. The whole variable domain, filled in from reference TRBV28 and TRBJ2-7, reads DVKVTQSSRYLVKRTGEKVFLECVQDMDHENMFWYRQDPGLGLRLIYFSYDVKMKEKGDIPEGYSVSREKKERFSLILESASTNQTSMYLCASSRLGAEQYFGPGTRLTVT.

The CDR3 spells CASSGGTASPLHF. CDR3 DNA sequence: TGTGCCAGCAGCGGCGGGACAGCCTCACCCCTCCACTTT. The V call is TRBV5-5, the J call TRBJ1-6, with 7 bases that match TRBD1. The CDR3 is 13 amino acids. V was pared by 4 bases and J by 10 bases, with 5 bases of the junction left unmatched. Germline CDR1 SGHKS, CDR2 YYEKEE (reference sequence).

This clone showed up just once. The CDR3 loop reads CASTEGGRSYEQYF. The CDR3 nucleotides read TGTGCCAGCACTGAGGGGGGGAGGTCCTACGAGCAGTACTTC. The chain has TRBV28 and TRBJ2-7; tentatively, D is TRBD2 (7 bases). The V end was cut by 7 bases, the J end by 1 base, with 14 bases between. CDR3 length equals 14 residues. CDR1 MDHEN and CDR2 SYDVKM come from the germline V gene.

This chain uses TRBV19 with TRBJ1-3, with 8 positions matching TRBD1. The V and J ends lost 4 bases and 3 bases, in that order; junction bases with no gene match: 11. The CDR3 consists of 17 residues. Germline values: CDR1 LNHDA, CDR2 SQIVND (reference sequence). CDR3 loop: CASSTLTGTGIGNTIYF. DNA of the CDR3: TGTGCCAGTAGTACCTTAACCGGGACAGGAATTGGAAACACCATATATTTT.

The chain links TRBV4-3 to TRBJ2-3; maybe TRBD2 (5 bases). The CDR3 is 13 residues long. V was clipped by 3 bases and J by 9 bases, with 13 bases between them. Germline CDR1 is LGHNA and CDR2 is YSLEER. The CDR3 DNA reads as TGCGCCAGCAGCCAGCAACTAGAACCAACGCAGTATTTT. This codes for CASSQQLEPTQYF.

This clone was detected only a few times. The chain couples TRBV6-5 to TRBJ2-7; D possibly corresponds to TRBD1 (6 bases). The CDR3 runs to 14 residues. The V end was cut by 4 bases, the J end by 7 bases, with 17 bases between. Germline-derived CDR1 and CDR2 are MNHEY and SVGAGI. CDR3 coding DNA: TGTGCCAGCAGTTTTCAGGGGTTCTCAGGGGAGCAGTACTTC. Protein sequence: CASSFQGFSGEQYF.

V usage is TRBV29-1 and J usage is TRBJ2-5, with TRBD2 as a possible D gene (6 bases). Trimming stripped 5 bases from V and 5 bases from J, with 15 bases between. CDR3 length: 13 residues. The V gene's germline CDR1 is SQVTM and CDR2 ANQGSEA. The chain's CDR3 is CSVTSTSRETQYF. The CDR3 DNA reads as TGCAGCGTTACATCAACTAGCAGGGAGACCCAGTACTTC.

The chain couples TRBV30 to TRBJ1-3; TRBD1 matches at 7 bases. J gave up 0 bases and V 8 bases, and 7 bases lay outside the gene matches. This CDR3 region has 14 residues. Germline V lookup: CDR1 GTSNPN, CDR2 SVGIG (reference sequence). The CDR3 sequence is CAAGTARSGNTIYF. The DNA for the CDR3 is TGTGCCGCCGGGACAGCCCGCTCTGGAAACACCATATATTTT.

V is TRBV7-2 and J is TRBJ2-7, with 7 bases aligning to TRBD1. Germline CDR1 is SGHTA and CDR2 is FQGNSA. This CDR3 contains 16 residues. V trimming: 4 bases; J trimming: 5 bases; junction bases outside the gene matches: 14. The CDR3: CASSSPYRTGANEQYF. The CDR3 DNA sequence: TGTGCCAGCAGCTCGCCGTATCGGACAGGAGCAAACGAGCAGTACTTC. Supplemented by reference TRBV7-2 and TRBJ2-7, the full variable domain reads GAGVSQSPSNKVTEKGKDVELRCDPISGHTALYWYRQSLGQGLEFLIYFQGNSAPDKSGLPSDRFSAERTGGSVSTLTIQRTQQEDSAVYLCASSSPYRTGANEQYFGPGTRLTVT.

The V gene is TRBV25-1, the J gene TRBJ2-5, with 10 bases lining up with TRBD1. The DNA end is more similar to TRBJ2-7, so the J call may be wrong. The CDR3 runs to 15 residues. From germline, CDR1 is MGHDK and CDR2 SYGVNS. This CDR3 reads CASSGTGTGDHEQYF. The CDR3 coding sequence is TGTGCCAGCAGTGGGACCGGGACAGGGGACCACGAGCAGTACTTC.

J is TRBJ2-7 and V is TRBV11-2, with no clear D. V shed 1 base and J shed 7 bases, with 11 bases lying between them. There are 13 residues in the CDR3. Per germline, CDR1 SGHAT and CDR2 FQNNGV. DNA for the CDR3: TGTGCCAGCAGCTTAGTTGGCCCTGATGAGCAGTACTTC. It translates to CASSLVGPDEQYF.

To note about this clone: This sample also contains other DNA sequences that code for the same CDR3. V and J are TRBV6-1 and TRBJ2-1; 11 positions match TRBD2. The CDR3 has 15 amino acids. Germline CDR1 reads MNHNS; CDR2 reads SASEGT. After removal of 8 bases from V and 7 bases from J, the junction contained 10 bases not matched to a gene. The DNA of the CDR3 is TGTGCCAGCGCCCCCGGGACTAGCGGCAATAATGAGCAGTTCTTC. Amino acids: CASAPGTSGNNEQFF.

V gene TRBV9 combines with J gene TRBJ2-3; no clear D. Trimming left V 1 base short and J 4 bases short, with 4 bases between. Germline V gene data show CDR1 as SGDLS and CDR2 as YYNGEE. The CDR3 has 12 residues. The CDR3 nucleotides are TGTGCCAGCAGCGTACCCTCAGATACGCAGTATTTT. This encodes CASSVPSDTQYF.

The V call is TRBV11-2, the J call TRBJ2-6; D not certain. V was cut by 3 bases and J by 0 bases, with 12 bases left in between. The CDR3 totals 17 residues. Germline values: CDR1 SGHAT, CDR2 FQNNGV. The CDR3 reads CASSFFSGGSGANVLTF. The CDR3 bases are TGTGCCAGCAGCTTTTTTTCGGGTGGCTCTGGGGCCAACGTCCTGACTTTC. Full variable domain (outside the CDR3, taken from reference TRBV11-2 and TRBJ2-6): EAGVAQSPRYKIIEKRQSVAFWCNPISGHATLYWYQQILGQGPKLLIQFQNNGVVDDSQLPKDRFSAERLKGVDSTLKIQPAKLEDSAVYLCASSFFSGGSGANVLTFGAGSRLTVL.

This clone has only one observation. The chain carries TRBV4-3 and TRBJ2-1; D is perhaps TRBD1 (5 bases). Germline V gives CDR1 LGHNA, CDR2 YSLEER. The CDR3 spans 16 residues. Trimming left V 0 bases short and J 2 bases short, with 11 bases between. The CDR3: CASSQEPSGTYNEQFF. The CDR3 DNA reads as TGCGCCAGCAGCCAAGAGCCCTCAGGGACCTACAATGAGCAGTTCTTC.

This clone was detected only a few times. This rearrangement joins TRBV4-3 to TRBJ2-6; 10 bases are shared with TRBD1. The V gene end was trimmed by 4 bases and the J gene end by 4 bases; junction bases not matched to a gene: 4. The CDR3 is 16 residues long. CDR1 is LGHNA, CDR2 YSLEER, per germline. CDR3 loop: CASSRGTGVGANVLTF. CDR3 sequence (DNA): TGCGCCAGCAGCCGCGGGACAGGGGTCGGGGCCAACGTCCTGACTTTC.

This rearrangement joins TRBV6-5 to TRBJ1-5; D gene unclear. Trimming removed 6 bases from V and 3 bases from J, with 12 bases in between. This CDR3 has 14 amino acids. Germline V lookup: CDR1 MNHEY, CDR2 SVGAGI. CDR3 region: CASSSRHDNQPQHF. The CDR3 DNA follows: TGTGCCAGCAGCTCCCGACATGACAATCAGCCCCAGCATTTT.

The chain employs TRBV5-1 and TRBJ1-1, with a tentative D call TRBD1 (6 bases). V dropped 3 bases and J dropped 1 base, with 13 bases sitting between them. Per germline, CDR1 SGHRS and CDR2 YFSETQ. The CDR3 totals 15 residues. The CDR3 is CASSSKQGSNTEAFF. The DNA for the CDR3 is TGCGCCAGCAGCTCCAAACAGGGTTCGAACACTGAAGCTTTCTTT.

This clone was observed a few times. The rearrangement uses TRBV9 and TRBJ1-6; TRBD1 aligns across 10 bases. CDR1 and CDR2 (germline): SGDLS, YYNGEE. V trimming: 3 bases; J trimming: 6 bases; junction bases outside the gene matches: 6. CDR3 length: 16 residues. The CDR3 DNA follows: TGTGCCAGCAGCGCGACAGGGGGCGGCTCTAATTCACCCCTCCACTTT. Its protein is CASSATGGGSNSPLHF.

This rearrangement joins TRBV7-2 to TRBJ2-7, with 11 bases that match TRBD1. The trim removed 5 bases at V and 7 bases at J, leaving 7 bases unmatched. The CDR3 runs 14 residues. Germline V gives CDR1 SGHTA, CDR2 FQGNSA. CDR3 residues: CASSIGQGALEQYF. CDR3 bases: TGTGCCAGCAGCATCGGACAGGGGGCATTGGAGCAGTACTTC.

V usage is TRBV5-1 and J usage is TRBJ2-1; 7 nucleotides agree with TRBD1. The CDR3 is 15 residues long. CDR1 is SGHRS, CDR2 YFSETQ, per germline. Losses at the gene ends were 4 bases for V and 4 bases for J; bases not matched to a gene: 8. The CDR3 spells CASSLEGAAYNEQFF. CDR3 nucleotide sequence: TGCGCCAGCAGCCTTGAGGGGGCCGCTTACAATGAGCAGTTCTTC.

CDR3 protein: CASSLLSEQYF. The CDR3 nucleotides are TGTGCCAGCAGCTTATTGAGTGAGCAGTACTTC. The V call is TRBV7-2, the J call TRBJ2-7; D gene ambiguous. This CDR3 contains 11 residues. The V gene lost 2 bases and the J gene lost 7 bases, with 6 bases spanning the gap. Per the germline V gene, CDR1 is SGHTA and CDR2 is FQGNSA.

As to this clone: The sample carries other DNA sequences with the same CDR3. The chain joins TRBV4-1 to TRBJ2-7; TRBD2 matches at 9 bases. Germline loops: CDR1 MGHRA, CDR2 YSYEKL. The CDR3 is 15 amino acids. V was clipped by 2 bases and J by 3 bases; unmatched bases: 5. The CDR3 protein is CASSQPTSGSYEQYF. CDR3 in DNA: TGCGCCAGCAGCCAACCGACTAGCGGCAGCTACGAGCAGTACTTC.

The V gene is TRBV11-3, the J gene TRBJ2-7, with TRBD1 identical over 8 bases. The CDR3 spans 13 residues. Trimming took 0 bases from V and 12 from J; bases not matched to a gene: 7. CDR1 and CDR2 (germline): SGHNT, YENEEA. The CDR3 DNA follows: TGTGCCAGCAGCTTAGATGGGTGGGGACAGGTGTACTTC. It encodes CASSLDGWGQVYF. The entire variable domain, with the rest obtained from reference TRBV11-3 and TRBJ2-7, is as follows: EAGVVQSPRYKIIEKKQPVAFWCNPISGHNTLYWYLQNLGQGPELLIRYENEEAVDDSQLPKDRFSAERLKGVDSTLKIQPAELGDSAVYLCASSLDGWGQVYFGPGTRLTVT.

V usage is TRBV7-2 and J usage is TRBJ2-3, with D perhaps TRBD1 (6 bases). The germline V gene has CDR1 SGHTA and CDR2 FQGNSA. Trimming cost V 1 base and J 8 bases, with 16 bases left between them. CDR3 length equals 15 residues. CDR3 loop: CASSLVGQSQSTQYF. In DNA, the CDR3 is TGTGCCAGCAGCTTAGTAGGACAGTCACAGAGTACGCAGTATTTT. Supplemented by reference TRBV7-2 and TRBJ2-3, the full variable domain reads GAGVSQSPSNKVTEKGKDVELRCDPISGHTALYWYRQSLGQGLEFLIYFQGNSAPDKSGLPSDRFSAERTGGSVSTLTIQRTQQEDSAVYLCASSLVGQSQSTQYFGPGTRLTVL.

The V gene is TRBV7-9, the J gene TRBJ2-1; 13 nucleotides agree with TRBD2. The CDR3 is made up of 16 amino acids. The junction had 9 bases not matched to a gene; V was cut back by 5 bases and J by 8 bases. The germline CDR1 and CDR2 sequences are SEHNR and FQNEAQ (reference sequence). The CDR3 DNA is TGTGCCAGCAGCCCCCGGACTAGCGGGAGAGGGGATGAGCAGTTCTTC. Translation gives CASSPRTSGRGDEQFF.

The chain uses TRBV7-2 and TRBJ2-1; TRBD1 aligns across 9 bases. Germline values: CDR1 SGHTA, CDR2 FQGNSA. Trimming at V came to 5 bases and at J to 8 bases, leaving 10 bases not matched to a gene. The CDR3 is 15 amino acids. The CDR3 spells CASSRRDRVYDEQFF. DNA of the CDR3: TGTGCCAGCAGCCGCCGGGACAGGGTTTACGATGAGCAGTTCTTC.

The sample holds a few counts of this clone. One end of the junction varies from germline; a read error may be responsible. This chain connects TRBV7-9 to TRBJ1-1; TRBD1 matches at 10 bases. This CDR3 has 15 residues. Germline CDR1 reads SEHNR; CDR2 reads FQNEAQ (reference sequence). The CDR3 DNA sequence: TGTTCCAGCAGCCCGGGACAGGGGAAGAACACTGAAGCTTTCTTT. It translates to CSSSPGQGKNTEAFF.

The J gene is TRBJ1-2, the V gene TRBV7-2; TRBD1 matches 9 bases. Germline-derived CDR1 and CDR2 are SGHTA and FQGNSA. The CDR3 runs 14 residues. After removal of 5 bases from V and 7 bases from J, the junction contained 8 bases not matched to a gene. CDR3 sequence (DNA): TGTGCCAGCAGCATAATCGGGACAGGGTCTGGCTACACCTTC. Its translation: CASSIIGTGSGYTF.

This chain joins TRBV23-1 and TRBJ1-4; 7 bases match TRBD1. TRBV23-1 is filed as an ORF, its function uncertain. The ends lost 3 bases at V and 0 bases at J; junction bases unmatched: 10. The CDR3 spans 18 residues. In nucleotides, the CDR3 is TGCGCCAGCAGTCACTCGACAGGGCCCGTTGCAACTAATGAAAAACTGTTTTTT. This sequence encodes CASSHSTGPVATNEKLFF.